This entry lists 11 T cell receptor beta chains sequenced from one sample in a study of CD4+ T cells in melanoma. Using immunoSEQ multiplex PCR, the repertoire was profiled, and TCRdb retains in-frame clones only, with some absent. The data hold about 10,000 clones, with approximately 68% observed a single time. Sequencing used cells from a culture (not recorded whether cultured in vitro). Receptors originate from a human donor with melanoma.

The genes are TRBV4-2 and TRBJ1-2, with 11 bases fitting TRBD1. Germline V gene lookup returns CDR1 LGHNA and CDR2 YNFKEQ. The CDR3 totals 19 residues. The V segment lost 0 bases and the J segment 7 bases; nucleotides outside the gene matches: 16. CDR3 amino acids: CASSQDPFRTGGLDVGYTF. The CDR3 nucleotides read TGTGCCAGCAGCCAAGATCCCTTCAGGACAGGGGGCTTGGATGTTGGCTACACCTTC.

V gene TRBV10-2 combines with J gene TRBJ1-1; 7 nucleotides line up with TRBD1. The CDR3 length is 14 residues. In germline, CDR1 is WSHSY, CDR2 SAAADI. J lost 1 base, V lost 7 bases, and 6 bases had no gene match. The CDR3 nucleotides read TGCGCCAGCACCTCGACAGGGTCGAACACTGAAGCTTTCTTT. This gives the protein CASTSTGSNTEAFF.

The rearrangement joins TRBV10-3 to TRBJ2-1; 9 nucleotides match TRBD2. This CDR3 spans 14 amino acids. Looked up from germline, CDR1 is ENHRY and CDR2 is SYGVKD. J gave up 5 bases and V 11 bases, and 10 bases lay outside the gene matches. The DNA of the CDR3 is TGTGCCGCCAACTCCGGGACTAGCAACAATGAGCAGTTCTTC. It specifies CAANSGTSNNEQFF.

The genes are TRBV29-1 and TRBJ1-1; no clear D. Germline V CDR1 and CDR2: SQVTM, ANQGSEA. The CDR3 extends over 13 amino acids. Deletions cut 4 bases from V and 3 bases from J, with 12 bases between. CDR3 in DNA: TGCAGCGTTGCACAAAGATGGGACACTGAAGCTTTCTTT. Translating it yields CSVAQRWDTEAFF.

The rearrangement joins TRBV15 to TRBJ1-1, with 8 nucleotides matching TRBD1. The CDR3 is 15 amino acids. Germline CDR1 LNHNV, CDR2 YYDKDF (reference sequence). The ends lost 5 bases at V and 0 bases at J; junction bases unmatched: 5. CDR3 in amino acids: CATSARQGMNTEAFF. The CDR3 coding sequence is TGTGCCACCAGCGCCCGACAGGGGATGAACACTGAAGCTTTCTTT.

This clone is classed as medium-sized (0.01 to 0.1%). CDR3 in DNA: TGTGCCAGCAGCTCTGGTTTGTCAGGGGGCAGCGGCTACACCTTC. Its protein is CASSSGLSGGSGYTF. The gene calls are TRBV5-4 and TRBJ1-2; 8 bases match TRBD1. The CDR3 contains 15 residues. The V and J ends lost 3 bases and 8 bases, in that order; junction bases with no gene match: 12. The germline V gene has CDR1 SGHNT and CDR2 YYREEE (reference sequence).

This clone appeared a single time. The chain uses TRBV7-9 and TRBJ2-2; tentative D call: TRBD1 (6 bases). Germline V CDR1 and CDR2: SEHNR, FQNEAQ (reference sequence). With 5 bases removed from V and 9 bases from J, the gap between germline ends came to 10 bases. The CDR3 runs 12 residues. The CDR3 nucleotides read TGTGCCAGCAGCATACAGGGCTGGGAGCTGTTTTTT. It codes for CASSIQGWELFF.

The chain carries TRBV6-6 and TRBJ2-7; 9 bases match TRBD1. The V and J ends lost 5 bases and 7 bases, in that order; junction bases with no gene match: 12. The CDR3 runs to 15 residues. The germline CDR1 and CDR2 sequences are MNHNY and SVGAGI (reference sequence). The CDR3 nucleotides read TGTGCCAGCAGTCCCCCGGGCGGGACAGGGTTTGAGCAGTACTTC. This translates into CASSPPGGTGFEQYF.

The table lists this clone with a count of one. J is TRBJ2-7 and V is TRBV7-2, with 8 nucleotides matching TRBD2. This CDR3 is built from 17 residues. Germline trimming cut 5 bases from V and 2 bases from J; bases unmatched to any gene: 14. Per the germline V gene, CDR1 is SGHTA and CDR2 is FQGNSA. The CDR3 region has the DNA TGTGCCAGCAGCACACGCCTGGGAGCGGGGGCCACCTACGAGCAGTACTTC. This translates into CASSTRLGAGATYEQYF.

The chain couples TRBV10-3 to TRBJ2-5, with TRBD1 identical over 10 bases. The DNA end favors TRBJ2-7, so the J call may be wrong. The CDR3 is 14 amino acids. The germline V gene has CDR1 ENHRY and CDR2 SYGVKD. CDR3 DNA: TGTGCCATCAGTACGACGGGACAGGGGTTCGAGCAGTACTTC. Translation: CAISTTGQGFEQYF.

This chain joins TRBV15 and TRBJ1-2, with D possibly being TRBD1 (5 bases). Germline CDR1 and CDR2: LNHNV and YYDKDF (reference sequence). Trimming removed 4 bases from V and 8 bases from J, with 14 bases in between. The CDR3 sequence is 13 residues long. The CDR3 region has the DNA TGTGCCACCAGCATAGGCAGGGCGTACGGCTACACCTTC. Protein product: CATSIGRAYGYTF.